These 27 T cell receptor beta chains were sequenced from one sample in a study of T cells after posttransplantation cyclophosphamide. Sampled 1 year posttransplant, controls received myeloablative marrow transplants, methotrexate and a calcineurin inhibitor. Generated by immunoSEQ multiplex PCR, the TCRdb table keeps only in-frame clones and is missing some. Among 15,000 to 19,000 clones listed, roughly 80% were seen once. The input for sequencing was PBMCs, taken less than 400 days after allogeneic stem cell transplant with calcineurin inhibitor and methotrexate. The origin of the receptors is a male patient younger than 35 who received an allogeneic stem cell transplant from a related donor, was CMV-positive, and had no GVHD. The graft donor may be the source of some T cells.

V is TRBV18 and J is TRBJ2-7; D gene ambiguous. CDR3 length: 14 residues. Germline CDR1 is KGHSH and CDR2 is LQKENI. V lost 0 bases, J lost 3 bases, and 9 bases lay in between. DNA of the CDR3: TGTGCCAGCTCACCACCGGCCCCAATCTACGAGCAGTACTTC. Its translation: CASSPPAPIYEQYF. The variable domain in full, with the rest retrieved from reference TRBV18 and TRBJ2-7, is NAGVMQNPRHLVRRRGQEARLRCSPMKGHSHVYWYRQLPEEGLKFMVYLQKENIIDESGMPKERFSAEFPKEGPSILRIQQVVRGDSAAYFCASSPPAPIYEQYFGPGTRLTVT.

Points on this clone: A junction boundary mismatches the germline segment, possibly from a read error. The gene calls are TRBV4-2 and TRBJ2-2, with a weak D call TRBD2 (5 bases). Germline V gives CDR1 LGHNA, CDR2 YNFKEQ. The CDR3 runs 13 residues. CDR3 sequence (DNA): TGTGCCAGCCGCGATTCGAACACCGGGGAGCTGCTTTTT. Encoded protein: CASRDSNTGELLF.

The V and J genes are TRBV27 and TRBJ1-2; D may be TRBD1 (5 bases). Per the germline V gene, CDR1 is MNHEY and CDR2 is SMNVEV (reference sequence). Trimming removed 7 bases from V and 2 bases from J, with 14 bases in between. CDR3 length equals 14 residues. CDR3 nucleotide sequence: TGTGCCAGCATGGGGGGGGACGGGAACTATGGCTACACCTTC. Its translation: CASMGGDGNYGYTF.

The J gene is TRBJ1-2, the V gene TRBV30, with TRBD1 identical over 7 bases. The CDR3 extends over 15 amino acids. From germline, CDR1 is GTSNPN and CDR2 SVGIG (reference sequence). V lost 3 bases and J lost 3; bases outside the gene matches: 10. CDR3 sequence: CAWRTRQGSDYGYTF. In DNA, the CDR3 is TGTGCCTGGAGGACTAGACAGGGATCCGACTATGGCTACACCTTC.

The chain has TRBV25-1 and TRBJ1-5; D not resolved. Germline V gene sequence: CDR1 MGHDK, CDR2 SYGVNS. This CDR3 has 14 amino acids. Between the trimmed V and J ends, which lost 5 bases and 3 bases, there was a span of 11 bases. The CDR3 sequence: CASSPGSDNQPQHF. CDR3 DNA: TGTGCCAGCAGTCCTGGGAGCGACAATCAGCCCCAGCATTTT.

The V call is TRBV7-3, the J call TRBJ2-2; 8 bases map to TRBD1. The CDR3 totals 18 residues. V shed 6 bases and J 6 bases; nucleotides not matched to a gene: 18. CDR1 is SGHTA, CDR2 FQGTGA, per germline. The CDR3 nucleotides are TGTGCCAGCAGGAGGGACAGGTCGGAAGTTGAGGATGCCGGGGAGCTGTTTTTT. Protein sequence: CASRRDRSEVEDAGELFF.

J is TRBJ2-6 and V is TRBV5-8, with D maybe TRBD1 (6 bases). The V gene's germline CDR1 is SGHTS and CDR2 YDEGEE. The ends were cut back, 5 bases at V and 0 bases at J, with 18 bases in the middle. The CDR3 is 18 amino acids. CDR3 coding DNA: TGTGCCAGCAGAAGACAGGAATGGGCTACCTCTGGGGCCAACGTCCTGACTTTC. Residues: CASRRQEWATSGANVLTF.

CDR3 in DNA: TGTGCCAGCAGTTACCCAGGAGGGGAGAGTGGCTACACCTTC. Amino acids: CASSYPGGESGYTF. This sequence joins TRBV6-6 and TRBJ1-2; tentatively, D is TRBD1 (5 bases). The CDR3 has 14 amino acids. Germline CDR1 MNHNY, CDR2 SVGAGI (reference sequence). V lost 2 bases and J 7 bases, leaving 14 bases between the germline ends.

The chain recombines TRBV2 with TRBJ1-5, with a possible D match to TRBD1 (5 bases). CDR1 and CDR2 (germline): SNHLY, FYNNEI. The ends were cut back, 3 bases at V and 7 bases at J, with 10 bases in the middle. This CDR3 is 13 amino acids long. The CDR3 DNA sequence: TGTGCCAGCAGTGAGGTAGGGGTCCAGCCCCAGCATTTT. Its protein product is CASSEVGVQPQHF.

J is TRBJ2-5 and V is TRBV12-1; the tabulated D call, TRBD2, remains unverified against the DNA. TRBV12-1 is deemed a pseudogene. The CDR3 loop spans 16 amino acids. The CDR3 sequence: CASRRTSGRALETQYF. The CDR3 nucleotides are TGTGCCAGCAGGCGTACTAGCGGGAGGGCCCTAGAGACCCAGTACTTC.

V gene TRBV9 combines with J gene TRBJ1-2; no firm D call. Per germline, CDR1 SGDLS and CDR2 YYNGEE. V dropped 4 bases and J dropped 3 bases, with 16 bases sitting between them. This CDR3 is 15 amino acids long. The CDR3 coding sequence is TGTGCCAGCAGCCCGTCGCACGGAGAGGACTATGGCTACACCTTC. It is translated as CASSPSHGEDYGYTF.

V usage is TRBV30 and J usage is TRBJ1-5; D unclear. Germline V gene data show CDR1 as GTSNPN and CDR2 as SVGIG (reference sequence). This CDR3 is 13 amino acids long. With 3 bases removed from V and 3 bases from J, the gap between germline ends came to 9 bases. The DNA of the CDR3 is TGTGCCTGGAGAGAGAGCAACAATCAGCCCCAGCATTTT. Amino acids: CAWRESNNQPQHF.

This clone has only one observation. The J gene is TRBJ2-7, the V gene TRBV28, with TRBD1 identical over 9 bases. J lost 7 bases, V lost 2 bases, and 9 bases had no gene match. Germline V gene lookup returns CDR1 MDHEN and CDR2 SYDVKM. CDR3 length: 15 residues. The CDR3 nucleotides read TGTGCCAGCAGTTTAGGGGGACAGGGTCGTAGGGAGCAGTACTTC. It encodes CASSLGGQGRREQYF.

The chain employs TRBV30 and TRBJ1-5; D possibly corresponds to TRBD1 (6 bases). The CDR3 has 14 residues. In germline, CDR1 is GTSNPN, CDR2 SVGIG (reference sequence). The germline V and J ends were trimmed by 3 bases and 0 bases, with 9 bases remaining between them. CDR3 DNA sequence: TGTGCCTGGAGGGGGGCGGTTAGCAATCAGCCCCAGCATTTT. This gives the protein CAWRGAVSNQPQHF.

A few counts support this clone. The chain carries TRBV28 and TRBJ1-1, with no clear D. Trimming stripped 3 bases from V and 4 bases from J, with 9 bases between. In germline, CDR1 is MDHEN, CDR2 SYDVKM. The CDR3 length is 13 residues. CDR3 sequence: CASSLLEFTEAFF. As DNA, the CDR3 is TGTGCCAGCAGTTTGTTAGAGTTCACTGAAGCTTTCTTT.

This chain uses TRBV29-1 with TRBJ1-1, with D perhaps TRBD1 (6 bases). Looked up from germline, CDR1 is SQVTM and CDR2 is ANQGSEA. The CDR3 is made up of 13 amino acids. With 2 bases removed from V and 7 bases from J, the gap between germline ends came to 14 bases. The CDR3 DNA is TGCAGCGTTGAAAACTCCGAGGGGGATGAAGCTTTCTTT. Translating gives CSVENSEGDEAFF.

The chain links TRBV28 to TRBJ2-5; perhaps TRBD1 as D (5 bases). The length of the CDR3 is 14 residues. CDR1 and CDR2 (germline): MDHEN, SYDVKM. V was trimmed by 4 bases and J by 4 bases, leaving 13 bases between them. The CDR3 reads CASSWAQGRETQYF. The CDR3 DNA sequence: TGTGCCAGCAGTTGGGCGCAGGGAAGAGAGACCCAGTACTTC.

This clone was recorded only once. The rearrangement joins TRBV2 to TRBJ2-3, with a tentative D call TRBD2 (6 bases). V shed 0 bases and J shed 3 bases, with 10 bases lying between them. The germline V gene has CDR1 SNHLY and CDR2 FYNNEI. This CDR3 is 15 amino acids long. Here the CDR3 DNA reads TGTGCCAGCAGTGAAGCACCGGGGGAAACAGATACGCAGTATTTT. As protein: CASSEAPGETDTQYF. Full variable domain (missing parts from reference TRBV2 and TRBJ2-3): EPEVTQTPSHQVTQMGQEVILRCVPISNHLYFYWYRQILGQKVEFLVSFYNNEISEKSEIFDDQFSVERPDGSNFTLKIRSTKLEDSAMYFCASSEAPGETDTQYFGPGTRLTVL.

The chain recombines TRBV7-2 with TRBJ1-2; no clear D. Germline V gives CDR1 SGHTA, CDR2 FQGNSA. V lost 0 bases and J lost 2, with 7 bases in between. The CDR3 is made up of 14 amino acids. Here the CDR3 reads CASSLAAANYGYTF. Written as DNA, the CDR3 is TGTGCCAGCAGCTTAGCGGCGGCGAACTATGGCTACACCTTC.

The gene calls are TRBV6-5 and TRBJ2-5; D is ambiguous. V lost 6 bases, J lost 5 bases, and 16 bases lay in between. The CDR3 runs 14 residues. The germline gives CDR1 MNHEY, CDR2 SVGAGI. The CDR3 region is CASSPVPELETQYF. The CDR3, as DNA: TGTGCCAGCAGCCCGGTCCCGGAGTTGGAGACCCAGTACTTC.

This rearrangement joins TRBV27 to TRBJ1-1, with D possibly TRBD1 on 6 matching bases. The CDR3 runs to 16 residues. With 4 bases removed from V and 4 bases from J, the gap between germline ends came to 19 bases. The germline V gene encodes CDR1 MNHEY and CDR2 SMNVEV (reference sequence). CDR3 residues: CASSSPGVGMGTEAFF. The CDR3 coding sequence is TGTGCCAGCAGTTCACCAGGGGTAGGAATGGGCACTGAAGCTTTCTTT.

This clone was observed a single time. The V and J genes are TRBV6-1 and TRBJ2-2, with D tentatively TRBD1 (6 bases). The CDR3 runs 15 residues. The V and J ends lost 6 bases and 1 base respectively, with 12 bases between them. Germline values: CDR1 MNHNS, CDR2 SASEGT. The CDR3 here is CASRPPGQNTGELFF. CDR3 coding DNA: TGTGCCAGCAGACCACCGGGACAGAACACCGGGGAGCTGTTTTTT.

The chain uses TRBV28 and TRBJ2-3; 7 bases align to TRBD1. This CDR3 has 16 residues. Germline V gene lookup returns CDR1 MDHEN and CDR2 SYDVKM. The V gene end was trimmed by 6 bases and the J gene end by 0 bases; junction bases not matched to a gene: 9. The CDR3 spells CASSSPGTASTDTQYF. The CDR3 nucleotides are TGTGCCAGCAGCTCACCCGGGACAGCAAGCACAGATACGCAGTATTTT.

This clone came up once. The chain recombines TRBV18 with TRBJ2-2; D is perhaps TRBD1 (5 bases). Germline V CDR1 and CDR2: KGHSH, LQKENI. The germline V and J ends were trimmed by 3 bases and 6 bases, with 20 bases remaining between them. The CDR3 length is 17 residues. The CDR3 spells CASSPPRQGGYAGELFF. The CDR3 nucleotides are TGTGCCAGCTCACCCCCGCGGCAGGGCGGCTACGCCGGGGAGCTGTTTTTT. Full variable domain (rest looked up from reference TRBV18 and TRBJ2-2): NAGVMQNPRHLVRRRGQEARLRCSPMKGHSHVYWYRQLPEEGLKFMVYLQKENIIDESGMPKERFSAEFPKEGPSILRIQQVVRGDSAAYFCASSPPRQGGYAGELFFGEGSRLTVL.

The V gene is TRBV28, the J gene TRBJ2-5, with 11 positions matching TRBD2. The CDR3 is 17 residues long. V gave up 0 bases and J gave up 11 bases; unmatched junction bases: 14. Looked up from germline, CDR1 is MDHEN and CDR2 is SYDVKM. The CDR3 nucleotides read TGTGCCAGCAGTTTATGGGAGTTAGCGGGAGGGCCGGGGGAGCAGTACTTC. Its translation is CASSLWELAGGPGEQYF.

This chain links TRBV11-1 with TRBJ2-5; D is undetermined. The tail of the sequence fits TRBJ2-7 better, so the J call may be wrong. The CDR3 loop spans 13 amino acids. Germline values: CDR1 SGHAT, CDR2 FQDESV (reference sequence). The CDR3 here is CASSLEAFYEQYF. Written as DNA, the CDR3 is TGTGCCAGCAGCTTAGAAGCTTTCTACGAGCAGTACTTC.

The chain has TRBV7-2 and TRBJ2-4; TRBD1 aligns across 9 bases. The CDR3 is 15 residues long. CDR1 SGHTA and CDR2 FQGNSA come from the germline V gene. Trimming took 4 bases from V and 5 from J; bases not matched to a gene: 6. CDR3 residues: CASSSTGTGQNIQYF. The CDR3 DNA follows: TGTGCCAGCAGCTCAACCGGGACAGGGCAAAACATTCAGTACTTC. The full variable domain, completed using reference TRBV7-2 and TRBJ2-4, is GAGVSQSPSNKVTEKGKDVELRCDPISGHTALYWYRQSLGQGLEFLIYFQGNSAPDKSGLPSDRFSAERTGGSVSTLTIQRTQQEDSAVYLCASSSTGTGQNIQYFGAGTRLSVL.